The present T cell receptor (beta chain) was sequenced within a study of Graves' ophthalmopathy and Graves' hyperthyroidism. Study in general: Blood was drawn at initial diagnosis, before any treatment.

Germline CDR1 SQVTM, CDR2 ANQGSEA. The CDR3 has 12 residues. Trimming removed 4 bases at V and 8 bases at J, with 11 bases between. CDR3 regions of TCR beta were amplified from RNA transcripts. Investigators did first-round RT-PCR with HTBI primers, then second-round multiplex PCR. TCRdb fed the multiplex PCR reads into MiXCR, producing one record per CDR3 protein. The sample shows about 700,000 distinct CDR3 sequences, roughly 41% of them seen only once. Material for sequencing was peripheral blood. V gene TRBV29-1 combines with J gene TRBJ1-4; weak D call: TRBD1 (6 bases). The origin of this receptor is an adult man with Graves' ophthalmopathy. In nucleotides, the CDR3 is TGCAGCGTTGGTCGTGGGGGCGAAAAACTGTTTTTT. Encoded protein: CSVGRGGEKLFF.